This is a list of T cell receptor beta chains from one sample in a study of blood T cell repertoires in COVID-19. Sequencing was performed with immunoSEQ multiplex PCR; in TCRdb, only in-frame clones are kept and a portion is missing. The sample comprises about 180,000 clones, about 81% of which are singletons, and about an eighth rests with the top ten. The sequenced material came from peripheral blood. Source of these receptors: a woman at least 80 years old with COVID-19, enrolled during active disease. CDR3s include the opening cysteine and the closing phenylalanine or tryptophan. D genes are given only for firm matches. Size is omitted from some rows. Given values are once, few, many or a class for expanded clones.

V gene,clone size,D gene,J gene,CDR3 DNA,CDR3 protein
TRBV4-3,NA,TRBD1,TRBJ2-7,TGCGCCAGCAGCTATCGGACAGGGGCCTACGAGCAGTACTTC,CASSYRTGAYEQYF
TRBV28,NA,TRBD2,TRBJ2-5,TGTGCCAGCAGTAAAGGACTAGCGAGATCCCAAGAGACCCAGTACTTC,CASSKGLARSQETQYF
TRBV28,NA,NA,TRBJ1-4,TGTGCCAGCAGACACAATGAAAAACTGTTTTTT,CASRHNEKLFF
TRBV7-3,NA,NA,TRBJ2-7,TGTGCCAGCAGCTTAATCCTGGACAAGAAAACCTACGAGCAGTACTTC,CASSLILDKKTYEQYF
TRBV19,NA,TRBD2,TRBJ2-3,TGTGCCAGTAGTATAGCCCATAGCGGGGGACCCACAGATACGCAGTATTTT,CASSIAHSGGPTDTQYF
TRBV5-1,NA,TRBD1,TRBJ1-6,TGCGCCAGCAGCTTGGAAGAGCCGGGACAGGGTAATTCACCCCTCCACTTT,CASSLEEPGQGNSPLHF
TRBV4-2,NA,NA,TRBJ2-5,TGTGCCAGCAGCCAAGATCTGGGGGCCCAAGAGACCCAGTACTTC,CASSQDLGAQETQYF
TRBV11-3,once,TRBD1,TRBJ2-2,TGTGCCAGCAGCTTCGGTAGGGGGCTTTACACCGGGGAGCTGTTTTTT,CASSFGRGLYTGELFF
TRBV9,NA,TRBD2,TRBJ2-5,TGTGCCAGCAGCGTAGGGGCTAGCGGGAGCCAAGAGACCCAGTACTTC,CASSVGASGSQETQYF
TRBV5-1,NA,TRBD1,TRBJ2-2,TGCGCCAGCAGCGGACGGACAGGGGCCGGCACCGGGGAGCTGTTTTTT,CASSGRTGAGTGELFF